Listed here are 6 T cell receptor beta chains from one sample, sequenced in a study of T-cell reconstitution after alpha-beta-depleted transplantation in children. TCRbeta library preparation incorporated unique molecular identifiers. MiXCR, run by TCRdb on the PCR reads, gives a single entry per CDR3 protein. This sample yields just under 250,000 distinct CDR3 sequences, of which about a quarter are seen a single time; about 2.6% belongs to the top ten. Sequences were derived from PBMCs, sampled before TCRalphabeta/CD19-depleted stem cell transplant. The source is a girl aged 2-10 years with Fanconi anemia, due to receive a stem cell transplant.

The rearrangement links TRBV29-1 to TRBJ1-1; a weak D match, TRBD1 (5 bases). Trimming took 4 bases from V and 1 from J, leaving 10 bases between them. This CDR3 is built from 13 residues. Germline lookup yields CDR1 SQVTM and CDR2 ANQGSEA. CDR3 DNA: TGCAGCGTTGGTGGGGCCGGGAACACTGAAGCTTTCTTT. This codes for CSVGGAGNTEAFF. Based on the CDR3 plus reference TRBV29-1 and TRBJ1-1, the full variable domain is SAVISQKPSRDICQRGTSLTIQCQVDSQVTMMFWYRQQPGQSLTLIATANQGSEATYESGFVIDKFPISRPNLTFSTLTVSNMSPEDSSIYLCSVGGAGNTEAFFGQGTRLTVV.

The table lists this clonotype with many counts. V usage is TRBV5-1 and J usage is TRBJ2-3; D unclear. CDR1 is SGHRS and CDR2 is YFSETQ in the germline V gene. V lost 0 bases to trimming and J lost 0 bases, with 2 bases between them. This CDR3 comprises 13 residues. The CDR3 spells CASSLDSTDTQYF. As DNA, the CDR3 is TGCGCCAGCAGCTTGGACAGCACAGATACGCAGTATTTT. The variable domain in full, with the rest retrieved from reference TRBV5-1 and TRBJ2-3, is KAGVTQTPRYLIKTRGQQVTLSCSPISGHRSVSWYQQTPGQGLQFLFEYFSETQRNKGNFPGRFSGRQFSNSRSEMNVSTLELGDSALYLCASSLDSTDTQYFGPGTRLTVL.

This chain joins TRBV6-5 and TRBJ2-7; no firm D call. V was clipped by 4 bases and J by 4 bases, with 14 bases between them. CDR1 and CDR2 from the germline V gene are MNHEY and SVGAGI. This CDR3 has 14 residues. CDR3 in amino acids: CASSFSSGPYEQYF. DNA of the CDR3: TGTGCCAGCAGTTTTAGCTCGGGCCCTTACGAGCAGTACTTC.

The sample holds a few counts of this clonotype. In DNA form, the CDR3 reads TGTGCCAGCAGCCCCTCGAGGGTAGTTAACATTCAGTACTTC. This translates into CASSPSRVVNIQYF. This chain links TRBV9 with TRBJ2-4; tentative D call: TRBD2 (5 bases). This CDR3 spans 14 amino acids. CDR1 and CDR2 from the germline V gene are SGDLS and YYNGEE. V shed 4 bases and J shed 7 bases, with 15 bases lying between them. Full variable domain (missing parts from reference TRBV9 and TRBJ2-4): DSGVTQTPKHLITATGQRVTLRCSPRSGDLSVYWYQQSLDQGLQFLIQYYNGEERAKGNILERFSAQQFPDLHSELNLSSLELGDSALYFCASSPSRVVNIQYFGAGTRLSVL.

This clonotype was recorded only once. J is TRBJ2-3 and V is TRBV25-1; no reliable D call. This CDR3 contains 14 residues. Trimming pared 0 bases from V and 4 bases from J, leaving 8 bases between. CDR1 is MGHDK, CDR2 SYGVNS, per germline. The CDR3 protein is CASSEYFEPDTQYF. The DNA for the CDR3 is TGTGCCAGCAGTGAATATTTCGAGCCAGATACGCAGTATTTT. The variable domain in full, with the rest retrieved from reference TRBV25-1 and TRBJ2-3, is EADIYQTPRYLVIGTGKKITLECSQTMGHDKMYWYQQDPGMELHLIHYSYGVNSTEKGDLSSESTVSRIRTEHFPLTLESARPSHTSQYLCASSEYFEPDTQYFGPGTRLTVL.

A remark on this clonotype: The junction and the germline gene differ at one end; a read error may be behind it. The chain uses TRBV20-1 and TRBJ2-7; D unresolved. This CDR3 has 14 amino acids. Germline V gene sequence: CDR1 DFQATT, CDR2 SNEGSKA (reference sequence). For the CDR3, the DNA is TGCGGTGCTAGAGATCGCCTAGTGTCCTACGAGCAGTACTTC. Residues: CGARDRLVSYEQYF.